This TCR beta chain is from a study of cytomegalovirus exposure and HLA in healthy donors (dated by TCRdb to the late 2010s). Study-wide context: An earlier analysis of some 600 of the donors reported 276 Gb of sequence data and about 120 million unique TCR beta sequences obtained from roughly 170 million T cells. Donor age, sex, ethnicity and CMV serostatus were collected together with the repertoire data. Of the 300 to 450 genotyped donors, 81% were placed in the genetic ancestry cluster associated with self-reported Caucasian donors. An early release covering roughly 640 HLA-typed donors comprised 250 to 350 gigabases of sequencing data and tens of millions of unique TCR sequences. Every discovery cohort repertoire had been produced on one sequencing platform. Besides the first cohort of approximately 670 subjects, a separate validation cohort made up of about 120 different subjects was used. The study was designed to test whether signatures of past pathogen exposure could be identified by cataloging public T cell receptors. To predict cytomegalovirus infection status, the study combined high-throughput TCR immunosequencing, statistical association of individual TCRs with disease status, and machine learning. In the later analysis, no new phenotypic data were used to find candidate immune exposures; instead, reliance was placed on TCR beta sequences and their occurrence across donors. An earlier analysis of several hundred of the donors applied high-throughput TCR beta sequencing to assess whether each TCR beta V gene segment acted as functional or pseudogenic. In a later analysis, previously published TCR beta repertoires from 600 to 850 donors were re-analyzed and high-resolution HLA genotyping was added so that TCR occurrence patterns could be studied. Roughly five DR-DQ haplotypes were handled as single units for association and clustering, since linkage in the cohort was strong. Across approximately 420 genotyped donors of the cohort, an average of about 240,000 unique TCR beta nucleotide sequences per donor were sequenced, and 15% to 20% of those sequences were non-productive. A later genetic analysis took genome-wide SNP genotypes for about 55% of the roughly 700 donors and used that subset as a discovery cohort. Typing coverage differed by locus: A, B, C, DRB1 and DQB1 were typed in roughly 629-630 donors, DQA1 in about 510, DPA1 in 600 to 610, and DPB1 in 472. The study profiled the T cell repertoires of 666 subjects by immunosequencing and related them to cytomegalovirus serostatus. Both class I and class II loci were covered by HLA typing, at four-digit resolution.

Points the paper makes about the study in general: The earlier analysis of 587 of the donors excluded fewer than 20 rarely observed V segments, including chromosome 9 orphons, because counts were too low. Compared with equally common non-associated chains, HLA-associated TCR beta chains in a later analysis were more clonally expanded and had lower generation probabilities. A later analysis found that most CMV-associated TCR beta chains appeared HLA-restricted, with HLA associations seemingly driven largely by CMV exposure. In an earlier analysis of over 550 of the donors, most TCR beta V segments were observed in productive rearrangements about 87% or about 30% of the time, broadly matching IMGT annotations. The sequencing pipeline was judged likely to have produced a cluster of highly shared sequence variants as a technical artifact. At a false discovery rate of 0.05, a later analysis linked about 16,000 TCR beta sequences to specific HLA alleles. The classifier was reported to diagnose cytomegalovirus status with high specificity and sensitivity in both the original and validation cohorts. HLA typing was unavailable for some donors at each locus, so association tests used only the typed subset. According to the authors, the approach could potentially be generalized to other disease states and immunological phenotypes. In a later analysis, TCR association rates were found to vary across HLA loci, with the most associated TCRs seen for DRB1 alleles and the fewest for HLA-C alleles. When HLA alleles, especially DR and DQ, strongly co-occurred, attributing TCR associations to individual alleles was difficult. A further reported finding was that TCR beta sequences accurately predicted the HLA-A and HLA-B alleles for most subjects in the first cohort. A few of the identified cytomegalovirus-associated TCR beta chains were confirmed in vitro to be specific for cytomegalovirus antigens. In a later genetic analysis, fewer N-insertions in productive TCRs were reported among donors in an Asian-associated ancestry cluster than the roughly 710-donor mean. Most TCR sequences were observed very rarely across donors, whereas some public TCRs were present in many individuals. Sequencing depth was assumed to be roughly uniform across donors in the presence/absence analyses, though that assumption may not hold. The cohort was sequenced for TCR beta chains only, and without alpha or paired-chain data the features that could be detected were limited. V-gene and J-gene trimming of TCR beta chains was associated with a missense DCLRE1C variant in a later genetic analysis, and the association was replicated in an independent cohort. A later analysis reported that several top co-occurrence clusters appeared linked to parvovirus B19, influenza, CMV and Epstein-Barr virus. In the study, some 160 TCR beta chains were listed as associated with cytomegalovirus. Correlated functional status among segregating V segments might be attributable to linkage disequilibrium, but an unknown experimental factor could not be ruled out. Because the 87-base-pair reads could not distinguish some IMGT-functional V segments, including TRBV6-2 and TRBV6-3, those segments were excluded. CMV serostatus was the only immune exposure information available for the cohort.

Turning to this clone: The specificity of this receptor is unknown.

The cohort was made up of approximately 700 healthy bone marrow donors. Cohort members were all nominally healthy when sampled, although unrecorded immune exposures were likely present. The donor tested CMV seropositive and was one of the 289 seropositive cohort members. Every donor gave a peripheral blood sample, and the peripheral blood mononuclear cells from that sample were used for TCR beta sequencing. The Qiagen DNeasy Blood Extraction Kit was used to extract genomic DNA from the blood cell samples. Trimming takes 8 bases from V and 4 bases from J, and the germline ends sit 15 bases apart. There are 14 amino acids in the CDR3, from cysteine to phenylalanine inclusive. Left in the record is the CDR3 DNA by itself, 42 bases read in frame from the first base. The CDR1 and CDR2 encoded by the germline V gene are MNHEY and SVGAGI. The library was generated by the immunoSEQ multiplex PCR assay. For the multiplex PCR, a mixture combining 60 forward primers for TCR Vbeta segments and 13 reverse primers for TCR Jbeta segments was used. Amplification of the CDR3 region of rearranged TCR beta genes was performed with a multiplex PCR assay on genomic DNA. On the Illumina HiSeq System, the amplified TCR beta libraries were sequenced as 87-base-pair reads. For the original study's pipeline: Across the 670 or so repertoires, a later analysis counted 80 million or so unique TCR beta chains, some 11 million of which were shared by at least two donors. Raw reads were error-corrected and collapsed into unique sequences by a nearest-neighbor algorithm in which closely related sequences were merged to remove PCR and sequencing errors. Alignment of CDR3 sequences to IMGT reference sequences was used to assign V, D and J gene segments. For a sequence to be retained, a match of at least six nucleotides to both a V gene segment and a J gene segment was required. A rearrangement was called productive if the CDR3 had no stop codons and remained in frame with V and J, and every other rearrangement was called non-productive. CDR3 was defined by IMGT convention, running from the second conserved V-encoded cysteine to the conserved J-encoded phenylalanine. In an earlier analysis of more than 550 of the donors, sequences lacking an unambiguous match to a single V gene segment were excluded. In an earlier analysis of roughly 600 of the donors, a V segment was called functional when productive rearrangements were above 56.7%, and segregating when the standard deviation between donors exceeded 5%. A statistical classification framework was built to diagnose cytomegalovirus status from the catalog of TCR beta chain sequences. V and J gene assignment, in a later analysis, came from comparing TCR nucleotide sequences with IMGT/GENE-DB human TR gene sequences. The TCRdist pipeline was used in a later analysis to assign CDR3 sequences and most-parsimonious VDJ recombination scenarios. In a later analysis, every TCR beta chain was defined by the combination of its CDR3 amino acid sequence and its V-gene family, and reads without a unique V-gene family were dropped. As a way to deal with suspected cross-contamination and a sequencing artifact, a later analysis dropped more than 500 nucleotide sequences that were highly shared and had low generation probability. A later analysis calculated a clonal expansion index for each public chain from normalized within-repertoire ranks of inferred template counts. Generation probabilities in a later analysis came from a VDJ recombination model fitted to out-of-frame rearrangements, and those results were checked against IGoR. Hypergeometric tests were used in a later analysis to score TCR-TCR, TCR-HLA and TCR-CMV co-occurrence, with a repertoire-size bias correction applied to the TCR pairs. In a later analysis, false discovery rates were estimated by permuting HLA or CMV assignments 20 times. In a later analysis, co-occurring TCRs were grouped using DBSCAN, and TCRdist sequence similarity was added for clustering within HLA-allele-positive subsets. Repertoires with fewer than 30,000 or more than 120,000 public chains, plus five repertoires with anomalous nucleotide sharing, were excluded from co-occurrence clustering. In TCRdb, the immuneACCESS table is reduced to in-frame sequences with V and J assigned. These tables do not hold every clone; where another copy was compared, an unresolved V gene accounts for under half, and the others remain unexplained. V and J calls and clone size are copied from that table; D and trimming were computed from the DNA. The table for this sample records 60,000 to 85,000 clones. The ten biggest clones cover 12% to 15% of the sample.

Source material: PBMCs. This TCR derives from a man over 45 in good health and CMV-seropositive. The chain was built from TRBV6-5 and TRBJ1-5; a tentative D match to TRBD1 spans 5 bases. CDR3 loop: CASRSSGGNQPQHF. The nucleotide sequence is TGTGCCAGCCGGAGTAGCGGGGGGAATCAGCCCCAGCATTTT.